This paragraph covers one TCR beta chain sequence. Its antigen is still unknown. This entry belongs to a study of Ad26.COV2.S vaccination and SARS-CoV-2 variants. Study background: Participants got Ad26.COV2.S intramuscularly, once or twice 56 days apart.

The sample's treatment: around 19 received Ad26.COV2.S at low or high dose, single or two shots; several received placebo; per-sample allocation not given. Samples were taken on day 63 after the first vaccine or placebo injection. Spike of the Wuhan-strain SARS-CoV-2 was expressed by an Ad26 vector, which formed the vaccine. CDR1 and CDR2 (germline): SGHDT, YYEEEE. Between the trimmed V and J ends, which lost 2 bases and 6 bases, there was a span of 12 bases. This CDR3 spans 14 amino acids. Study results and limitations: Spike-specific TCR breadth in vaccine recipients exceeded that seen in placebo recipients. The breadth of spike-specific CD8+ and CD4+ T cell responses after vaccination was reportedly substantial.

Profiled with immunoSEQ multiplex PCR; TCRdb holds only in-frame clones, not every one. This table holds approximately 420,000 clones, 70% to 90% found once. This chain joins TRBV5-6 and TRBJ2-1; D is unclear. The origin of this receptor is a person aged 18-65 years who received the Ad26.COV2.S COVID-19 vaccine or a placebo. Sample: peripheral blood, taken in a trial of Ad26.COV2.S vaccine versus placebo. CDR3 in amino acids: CASSFPSSSNEQFF. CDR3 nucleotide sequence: TGTGCCAGCAGCTTCCCCTCCAGCTCCAATGAGCAGTTCTTC.